Described below is a single TCR beta chain sequence and its context. The data stem from a study of identifying expanded T cells in peripheral blood. Profiling relied on immunoSEQ multiplex PCR, and the TCRdb table lists in-frame clones only, not all of them. The sample holds 120,000 or so clones, approximately 88% seen once. The J segment lost 5 bases and the V segment lost 4 bases, leaving 10 bases of the junction unmatched. The CDR3 sequence is 15 residues long. Germline CDR1 SNHLY, CDR2 FYNNEI. No infections or other immune events were documented during collection. This clonotype was sampled from a person between 18 and 75 years old in good health. The gene calls are TRBV2 and TRBJ2-5; TRBD1 aligns across 7 bases. Specimen: blood. The CDR3 region is CASSGGNRGGETQYF. CDR3 DNA sequence: TGTGCCAGCAGTGGTGGCAACAGGGGTGGGGAGACCCAGTACTTC.